This TCR beta chain derives from a study of T-cell memory formation after mild COVID-19. Study-wide background: Most TCR clusters belonged to a single donor. The study, taken as a whole, reports: Shrinking CD4+ clones were chiefly CM and EM; CD8+ ones were chiefly EMRA.

This clonotype was counted ten times or more. Its antigen is unidentified. Using its own MiXCR run on the 5' RACE reads, TCRdb lists one record per CDR3 protein. This sample has some 350,000 distinct CDR3 sequences, with 13% found just once. Trimming at V came to 3 bases and at J to 5 bases, leaving 4 bases not matched to a gene. Germline lookup yields CDR1 SGHTA and CDR2 FQGNSA. This CDR3 has 15 amino acids. The sample taken for sequencing was PBMCs or a T cell subset sorted from them (not recorded which). This sequence was found in a young man who had mild COVID-19 (a few samples of this study predate the infection). Cell type and time point are not known. The chain carries TRBV7-2 and TRBJ2-2, with TRBD2 matching 9 bases. The DNA of the CDR3 is TGTGCCAGCAGCTTTAGGACTAGCGATACCGGGGAGCTGTTTTTT. Translation gives CASSFRTSDTGELFF.